This T cell receptor (beta chain) was sequenced during a study of cytomegalovirus exposure and HLA in healthy donors. This clone has just a few counts. The V and J ends lost 5 bases and 4 bases respectively, with 17 bases between them. The CDR3 sequence is 15 residues long. The germline CDR1 and CDR2 sequences are PRHDT and FYEKMQ (reference sequence). Amplification used 60 Vbeta primers and 13 Jbeta primers. The protocol was immunoSEQ multiplex PCR, while the TCRdb copy is restricted to in-frame clones and leaves out a portion. The table includes 120,000 to 150,000 clones, 64% detected once. Sequenced input: PBMCs. V and J are TRBV13 and TRBJ1-2; D possibly corresponds to TRBD1 (5 bases). This clonotype was obtained from a woman between 25 and 40 years old in good health and CMV-seropositive. The CDR3 sequence is CASSPRQPFVYGYTF. The CDR3 nucleotides are TGTGCCAGCAGCCCCCGACAGCCTTTCGTCTATGGCTACACCTTC.